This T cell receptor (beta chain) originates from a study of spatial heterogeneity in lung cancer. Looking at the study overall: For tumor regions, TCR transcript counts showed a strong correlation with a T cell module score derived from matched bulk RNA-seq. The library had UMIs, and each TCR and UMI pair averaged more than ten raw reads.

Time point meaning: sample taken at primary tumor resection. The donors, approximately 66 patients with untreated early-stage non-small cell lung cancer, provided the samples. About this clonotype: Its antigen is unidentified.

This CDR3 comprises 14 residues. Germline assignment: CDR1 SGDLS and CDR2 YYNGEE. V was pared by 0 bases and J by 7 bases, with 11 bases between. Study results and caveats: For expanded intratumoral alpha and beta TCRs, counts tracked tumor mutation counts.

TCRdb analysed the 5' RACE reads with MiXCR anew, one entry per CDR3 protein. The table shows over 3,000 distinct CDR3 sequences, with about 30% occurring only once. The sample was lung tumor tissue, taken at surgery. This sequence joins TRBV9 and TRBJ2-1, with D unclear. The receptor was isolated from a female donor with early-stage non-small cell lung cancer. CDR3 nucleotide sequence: TGTGCCAGCAGCGTAGATCCACTGGGGAATGAGCAGTTCTTC. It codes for CASSVDPLGNEQFF.